This T cell receptor (beta chain) was recorded in a study of T cell changes during pregnancy in multiple sclerosis. Repertoires were generated with immunoSEQ multiplex PCR, while TCRdb's copy carries only in-frame clones and drops some. The sample lists some 47,000 clones, roughly 96% occurring once. This CDR3 is 16 amino acids long. Germline values: CDR1 SEHNR, CDR2 FQNEAQ (reference sequence). The V and J ends lost 5 bases and 5 bases, in that order; junction bases with no gene match: 8. V is TRBV7-9 and J is TRBJ2-2; 10 nucleotides align to TRBD1. This clonotype was obtained from a female donor with multiple sclerosis, enrolled in a pregnancy study. The sample here was peripheral blood, taken in the second trimester of pregnancy. As DNA, the CDR3 is TGTGCCAGCAGCCCCTCGGGACAGGGGATTACCGGGGAGCTGTTTTTT. Encoded protein: CASSPSGQGITGELFF.